This note documents a single T cell receptor (beta chain) sequence. The data originate from a study of shared clonotypes between healthy human individuals. Across the whole study: Researchers drew samples from two women and a few men aged 18 to 49.

Per the original data handling: For the immunoSEQ data, sequences were junction-only without quality scores, so filtering differed. Sequenced by immunoSEQ multiplex PCR; TCRdb stores in-frame clones only, minus some. Clone size and V and J calls were adopted from that table, with D and trimming inferred from the DNA. The table has some 500,000 clones, 95% to 97% seen once. Germline loops: CDR1 MGHRA, CDR2 YSYEKL. This CDR3 has 16 residues. V shed 6 bases and J 7 bases; nucleotides not matched to a gene: 14. Sequencing was carried out using naive CD4+ T cells sorted from blood. The subset was: CD45RA+ positively selected. The rearrangement uses TRBV4-1 and TRBJ2-1; 8 nucleotides align to TRBD2. The origin of this receptor is a woman aged 25 to 39 in good health. CDR3 DNA: TGCGCCAGCAGAGCCCCCGGGACTAGGGTTGGGAATGAGCAGTTCTTC. It codes for CASRAPGTRVGNEQFF.